This TCR beta chain derives from a study of blood T cell repertoires in COVID-19. Assay used: immunoSEQ multiplex PCR; TCRdb lists only in-frame clones, some missing. The repertoire consists of some 80,000 clones, with roughly 82% occurring once and the leading ten covering around 11%. Per germline, CDR1 DFQATT and CDR2 SNEGSKA (reference sequence). The CDR3 is 11 residues long. J lost 5 bases, V lost 5 bases, and 2 bases had no gene match. The sequenced sample was peripheral blood. This rearrangement joins TRBV20-1 to TRBJ2-7, with 8 bases matching TRBD1. This sequence originates from a human donor in a cohort sampled during active COVID-19. In DNA form, the CDR3 reads TGCAGTGCTCGACAGGGGAACGAGCAGTACTTC. Protein sequence: CSARQGNEQYF.